This T cell receptor beta chain appears in the sequencing data of a study of blood T cells in healthy people across ages. Notes on the study in general: The study lacked donor CMV status, which possibly confounded expanded clonotype changes.

Concerning this clonotype: Its matching antigen is unknown.

A second about 7 to 12 cycle PCR used barcoded and J-beta primers. TCRdb recomputed calls from the 5' RACE reads with MiXCR, one row per CDR3 protein. The sample holds over a million distinct CDR3 sequences, about 42% seen once. Trimming pared 0 bases from V and 7 bases from J, leaving 17 bases between. Germline V gene sequence: CDR1 SGDLS, CDR2 YYNGEE. This CDR3 is 15 amino acids long. The source material was blood. The receptor was derived from a woman younger than 35 in good health. This rearrangement joins TRBV9 to TRBJ2-7, with D hard to call. The CDR3: CASSVASANYNEQYF. DNA of the CDR3: TGTGCCAGCAGCGTAGCTTCTGCGAACTACAATGAGCAGTACTTC.